Sequencing of this TCR beta chain was carried out in a study of shared clonotypes between healthy human individuals. Study-wide background: CD4 naive and memory got three plates each, CD8 naive two, CD8 memory one.

Method: immunoSEQ multiplex PCR; TCRdb's copy keeps in-frame clones and lacks some. The profile shows about 520,000 clones, around 96% of them singletons. The V and J ends lost 6 bases and 5 bases, in that order; junction bases with no gene match: 8. The CDR3 runs 14 residues. From germline, CDR1 is SQVTM and CDR2 ANQGSEA. Study-level findings and limits: Naive subsets, compared against memory subsets, generally had larger estimated richness values. Relative to clonotypes present in all four donors, those not shared had lower generation probabilities. Sharing across four donors was seen in 5% to 5.5% of naive CD4 clonotypes.

Worth noting for this clone: Antigen: not known.

This clonotype originated in a woman aged 30 to 39 in good health. The material sequenced was naive CD4+ T cells sorted from blood. As for subset: CD45RA+ positively selected. The V and J genes are TRBV29-1 and TRBJ1-2; 11 nucleotides agree with TRBD1. The chain's CDR3 is CSVMGTGGNYGYTF. CDR3 nucleotides: TGCAGCGTGATGGGGACAGGGGGGAATTATGGCTACACCTTC.